The sequence of this T cell receptor beta chain was determined in a study of HIV-infected patients and healthy controls. Overall study: Most of the sixteen became undetectable by the second bleed, and all after another year of therapy.

Reverse transcription used 450 to 500 ng RNA and constant-region primers for alpha and beta. Alpha and beta chain libraries were made separately by chain-specific third strand synthesis with multiplexing indices. Priming off the SP2 site generated the second strand. MiXCR was run by TCRdb on the 5' RACE reads, yielding one entry per CDR3 protein. The repertoire consists of approximately 7,100 distinct CDR3 sequences, with more than 8.5% occurring once and the leading ten covering roughly a fifth. No cell fractionation was done, so the repertoire covers all unsorted peripheral blood T cells. This clonotype occurred many times. Its antigen is undetermined. Findings of the study overall: Slight age and sex differences between study cohorts did not explain the diversity differences.

CDR1 is SGHRS, CDR2 YFSETQ, per germline. This CDR3 is 14 amino acids long. V gave up 0 bases and J gave up 9 bases, with 13 bases separating them. The chain uses TRBV5-1 and TRBJ2-1; no clear D. The TCR comes from an adult with HIV infection. The source material was blood, sampled before antiretroviral therapy. Written as DNA, the CDR3 is TGCGCCAGCAGCTTGGATGTATCGGGTTTTGAGCAGTTCTTC. Its protein is CASSLDVSGFEQFF.